The present entry profiles one T cell receptor (beta chain) with its context. Its antigen is not known. The entry originates in a study of graft-versus-host responses after intestinal transplantation. Study-level background: Those transplanted obtained multivisceral, liver-intestinal, or isolated intestinal grafts. Every one of the recipients received anti-thymocyte globulin induction and afterwards took tacrolimus and steroids for around 3 years.

Libraries were prepared by immunoSEQ multiplex PCR; TCRdb keeps only in-frame clonotypes and omits some of them. The table has roughly 80,000 clones, 92% seen once. Points from the study as a whole: GvH clones detected in recipient marrow included some appearing first in ileum or blood.

From germline, CDR1 is SGHNT and CDR2 YYREEE (reference sequence). The length of the CDR3 is 13 residues. Trimming left V 6 bases short and J 1 base short, with 9 bases between. Here the sequenced sample was PBMCs, taken 98 days after intestinal transplantation. The chain uses TRBV5-4 and TRBJ2-3; maybe TRBD2 (6 bases). The TCR originated in a human patient who received an intestinal transplant, so some T cells may come from the graft donor. CDR3 loop: CASKAGGTDTQYF. In DNA form, the CDR3 reads TGTGCCAGCAAAGCGGGCGGCACAGATACGCAGTATTTT.